This record looks at one TCR beta chain sequence and its context. The target of this receptor is not known. No qualities accompany the bases; no much larger clone lies one base away. This specimen comes from a study of cytomegalovirus exposure and HLA in healthy donors (dated by TCRdb to about 2017). Notes on the research overall: An earlier analysis of approximately 640 of the donors reported approximately 300 Gb of sequence data and 100 million to 140 million unique TCR beta sequences from 150 million to 200 million T cells. A later analysis re-analyzed previously published TCR beta repertoires from roughly 630 donors and added high-resolution HLA genotyping to study TCR occurrence patterns. Using immunosequencing, the study profiled T cell repertoires from 640 or so subjects and related those repertoires to cytomegalovirus serostatus. In the later analysis, no new phenotypic data were used to find candidate immune exposures; instead, reliance was placed on TCR beta sequences and their occurrence across donors. Across about 380 genotyped donors of the cohort, an average of roughly 230,000 unique TCR beta nucleotide sequences per donor were sequenced, and roughly 17% of those sequences were non-productive. In addition to the first cohort of 650 to 800 subjects, a separate validation cohort of 100 to 150 different subjects was used. Typing coverage differed by locus: A, B, C, DRB1 and DQB1 were typed in about 629-640 donors, DQA1 in 522, DPA1 in approximately 600, and DPB1 in roughly 450. All discovery cohort repertoires had been generated using a single sequencing platform. Both class I and class II loci were covered by HLA typing, at four-digit resolution. Approximately 310 gigabases of sequencing data and around 80 million unique TCR sequences made up an early release that covered approximately 650 HLA-typed donors. An earlier analysis of fewer than 750 of the donors used high-throughput TCR beta sequencing to judge whether each TCR beta V gene segment behaved as functional or pseudogenic. Roughly five DR-DQ haplotypes were handled as single units for association and clustering, since linkage in the cohort was strong. Donor age, sex, ethnicity and CMV serostatus were collected together with the repertoire data. High-throughput TCR immunosequencing, statistical association of individual TCRs with disease status, and machine learning were combined to predict cytomegalovirus infection status. The aim of the study was to test whether cataloging public T cell receptors could identify signatures of past pathogen exposure. Of the 300 to 400 genotyped donors, around 81% fell in the genetic ancestry cluster associated with self-reported Caucasian donors. In a later genetic analysis, genome-wide SNP genotypes for about 65% of the 666 donors were used, and that subset was treated as a discovery cohort. Study-wide findings and limitations: A few of the identified cytomegalovirus-associated TCR beta chains were confirmed in vitro to be specific for cytomegalovirus antigens. Most TCR sequences were observed very rarely across donors, whereas some public TCRs were present in many individuals. The only immune exposure information available for the cohort was CMV serostatus. The classifier was reported to diagnose cytomegalovirus status with high specificity and sensitivity in both the original cohort and the validation cohort. In an earlier analysis of some 500 of the donors, most TCR beta V segments appeared in productive rearrangements about 87% or about 30% of the time, broadly matching IMGT annotations. The sequencing pipeline was judged likely to have produced a cluster of highly shared sequence variants as a technical artifact. Linkage disequilibrium might explain the correlated functional status among segregating V segments, but an unknown experimental factor could not be ruled out. The presence/absence analyses assumed that sequencing depth was roughly uniform across donors, and that assumption may not be true. The study listed 164 TCR beta chains as associated with cytomegalovirus. According to a later analysis, most CMV-associated TCR beta chains appeared to be HLA-restricted, and the HLA associations seemed to be driven largely by CMV exposure. Only TCR beta chains were sequenced in this cohort, and the absence of alpha or paired-chain data limited detectable features. In a later analysis, HLA-associated TCR beta chains showed more clonal expansion and lower generation probabilities than non-associated chains that were equally common. Because HLA typing was missing for some donors at each locus, association tests included only the typed subset. A further reported finding was that TCR beta sequences accurately predicted the HLA-A and HLA-B alleles for most subjects in the first cohort. A later analysis associated 16,951 TCR beta sequences with specific HLA alleles at a false discovery rate of 0.05. In a later analysis, TCR association rates were found to vary across HLA loci, with the most associated TCRs seen for DRB1 alleles and the fewest for HLA-C alleles. Because the 87-base-pair reads could not distinguish some IMGT-functional V segments, including TRBV6-2 and TRBV6-3, those segments were excluded. A later genetic analysis reported fewer N-insertions in productive TCRs among donors in an Asian-associated ancestry cluster than the approximately 700-donor mean. When HLA alleles, especially DR and DQ, strongly co-occurred, TCR associations were difficult to assign to individual alleles. The earlier analysis of 450 to 700 of the donors excluded approximately 15 rarely observed V segments, including chromosome 9 orphons, because counts were too low. In a later genetic analysis, a missense DCLRE1C variant was associated with V-gene and J-gene trimming of TCR beta chains, and the association was replicated in an independent cohort. According to the authors, the approach could potentially be generalized to other disease states and immunological phenotypes. In a later analysis, several top co-occurrence clusters were reported to appear linked to parvovirus B19, influenza, CMV and Epstein-Barr virus.

The library was generated by the immunoSEQ multiplex PCR assay. A mixture of 60 forward primers for TCR Vbeta segments and 13 reverse primers for TCR Jbeta segments was used in the multiplex PCR. A multiplex PCR assay on genomic DNA amplified the CDR3 region of rearranged TCR beta genes. Amplified TCR beta libraries were sequenced as 87-base-pair reads on the Illumina HiSeq System. In the paper's pipeline: In a later analysis, tens of millions of unique TCR beta chains were counted across the roughly 700 repertoires, and roughly 11 million of these chains were shared by at least two donors. Raw reads were error-corrected and collapsed into unique sequences with a nearest-neighbor algorithm that merged closely related sequences to remove PCR and sequencing errors. V, D and J gene segments were assigned by aligning CDR3 sequences to IMGT reference sequences. For a sequence to be retained, a match of at least six nucleotides to both a V gene segment and a J gene segment was required. Rearrangements were called productive when the CDR3 lacked stop codons and stayed in frame with V and J; all others were non-productive. Following IMGT convention, CDR3 was defined as the stretch from the second conserved V-encoded cysteine to the conserved J-encoded phenylalanine. The earlier analysis of about 640 of the donors excluded any sequence lacking an unambiguous match to a single V gene segment. An earlier analysis of a few hundred of the donors classified V segments as functional when productive rearrangements were above 56.7% and as segregating when the standard deviation between donors was above 5%. To diagnose cytomegalovirus status from the catalog of TCR beta chain sequences, a statistical classification framework was built. In a later analysis, V and J genes were assigned by comparing TCR nucleotide sequences against IMGT/GENE-DB human TR gene sequences. The TCRdist pipeline was used in a later analysis to assign CDR3 sequences and most-parsimonious VDJ recombination scenarios. A later analysis defined each TCR beta chain by its CDR3 amino acid sequence plus V-gene family, and excluded reads lacking a unique V-gene family. In a later analysis, some 600 highly shared, low-generation-probability nucleotide sequences were removed to address suspected cross-contamination and a sequencing artifact. In a later analysis, a clonal expansion index was calculated for each public chain from normalized within-repertoire ranks of inferred template counts. A later analysis computed generation probabilities with a VDJ recombination model fitted to out-of-frame rearrangements, and checked the results against IGoR. A later analysis scored TCR-TCR, TCR-HLA and TCR-CMV co-occurrence with hypergeometric tests, applying a repertoire-size bias correction to TCR pairs. To estimate false discovery rates, a later analysis permuted the HLA or CMV assignments 20 times. In a later analysis, co-occurring TCRs were grouped using DBSCAN, and TCRdist sequence similarity was added for clustering within HLA-allele-positive subsets. For co-occurrence clustering, repertoires with fewer than 30,000 or more than 120,000 public chains were excluded, along with 4 to 6 repertoires with anomalous nucleotide sharing. TCRdb provides this immuneACCESS table in a form limited to in-frame rearrangements. Some clones are lacking; in checked studies, under half of them reflect an unresolved V gene, and why the rest are absent is not known. V and J calls and clone size are those listed in that table; D and trimming were worked out from the DNA. The sample table holds some 160,000 clones, of which around 84% were seen once. The ten largest clones capture 2% to 2.5% of the sample.

The CDR3 measures 13 amino acids from cysteine to phenylalanine. Only CDR3 DNA remains: 39 bases, in frame from the first base. CDR1 and CDR2 were assigned from the germline V gene (reference sequence) as LNHDA and SQIVND. V ends up 5 bases short and J 9 bases short, with an unmatched junction base count of 6. The cohort comprised 710 or so healthy bone marrow donors. All cohort members were sampled while nominally healthy, although unrecorded immune exposures were likely present. The donor was CMV seronegative and belonged to the group of 352 seronegative cohort members. A peripheral blood sample was provided by each donor, and peripheral blood mononuclear cells were used for TCR beta sequencing. The Qiagen DNeasy Blood Extraction Kit was used to extract genomic DNA from the blood cell samples.

Material for sequencing was PBMCs. The receptor's source is a boy aged 2 to 10 in good health and CMV-seronegative. This chain is built from TRBV19 and TRBJ1-5; TRBD1 agrees with 8 junctional bases. The base sequence is TGTGCCAGTAGTGACAGGGGTGAGTGGCCCCAGCATTTT. Translation gives CASSDRGEWPQHF. The variable domain in full, with residues beyond the CDR3 obtained from the reference TRBV19 and TRBJ1-5 genes, is DGGITQSPKYLFRKEGQNVTLSCEQNLNHDAMYWYRQDPGQGLRLIYYSQIVNDFQKGDIAEGYSVSREKKESFPLTVTSAQKNPTAFYLCASSDRGEWPQHFGDGTRLSIL.